The clone carrying this TCR beta chain was observed a few times. No antigen is known for it. The CDR3 length is 15 residues. The V and J ends lost 5 bases and 1 base, in that order; junction bases with no gene match: 2. Germline assignment: CDR1 SGHVS and CDR2 FNYEAQ. This record belongs to a study of T-cell memory formation after mild COVID-19. In the study overall: Most TCR clusters belonged to a single donor.

TCRdb recomputed calls from the 5' RACE reads with MiXCR, one row per CDR3 protein. The sample holds approximately 490,000 distinct CDR3 sequences, over 20% seen once. Study outcomes and limitations: Balance between CD4 and CD8 was seen in clones contracting day 15 to 85, and a CD4+ lean was seen in later expanders. CD4+ contracting clones were found mainly in CM and EM, and CD8+ ones in EMRA.

The V call is TRBV7-6, the J call TRBJ2-3, with TRBD2 matching over 11 bases. The sequenced material came from PBMCs or a T cell subset sorted from them (not recorded which). This clonotype was sampled from an adult woman who had mild COVID-19 (a few samples of this study predate the infection). Cell type and time point are not known. CDR3 protein: CASSDSGRGTDTQYF. CDR3 nucleotides: TGTGCCAGCAGCGATAGCGGGAGGGGCACAGATACGCAGTATTTT.